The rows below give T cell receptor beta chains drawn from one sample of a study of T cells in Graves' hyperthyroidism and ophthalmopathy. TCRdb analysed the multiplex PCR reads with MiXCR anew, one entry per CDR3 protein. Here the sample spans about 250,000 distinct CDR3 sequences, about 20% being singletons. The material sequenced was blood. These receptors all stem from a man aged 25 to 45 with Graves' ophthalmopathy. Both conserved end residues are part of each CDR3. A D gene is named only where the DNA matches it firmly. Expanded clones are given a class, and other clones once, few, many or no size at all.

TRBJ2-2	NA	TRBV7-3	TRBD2	CASSIGLAGDTGELFF	TGTGCCAGCAGCATAGGACTAGCGGGAGACACCGGGGAGCTGTTTTTT
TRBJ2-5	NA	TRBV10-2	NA	CASSVGVSGETQYF	TGCGCCAGCAGTGTAGGAGTTTCGGGAGAGACCCAGTACTTC
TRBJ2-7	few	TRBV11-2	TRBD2	CASSFRPGLAGSSYEQYF	TGTGCCAGCAGCTTTCGCCCGGGACTAGCGGGAAGCTCCTACGAGCAGTACTTC
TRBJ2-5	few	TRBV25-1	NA	CASAIGGNQETQYF	TGTGCCAGCGCCATTGGGGGGAATCAAGAGACCCAGTACTTC
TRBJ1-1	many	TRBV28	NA	CASSSREKAFF	TGTGCCAGCAGTTCGCGAGAAAAAGCTTTCTTT
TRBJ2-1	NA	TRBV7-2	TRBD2	CASSYQLAGGEQFF	TGTGCCAGCAGCTATCAACTAGCGGGAGGGGAGCAGTTCTTC
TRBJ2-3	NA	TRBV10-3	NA	CAIRGQTDTQYF	TGTGCCATCAGGGGCCAGACAGATACGCAGTATTTT
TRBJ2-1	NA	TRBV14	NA	CASSVRDILVF	TGTGCCAGCAGCGTCCGGGACATCTTGGTCTTC
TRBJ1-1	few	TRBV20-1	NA	CSANFENTEAFF	TGCAGTGCTAACTTTGAGAACACTGAAGCTTTCTTT
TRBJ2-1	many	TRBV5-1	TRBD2	CASSPQPSSGRIYNEQFF	TGCGCCAGCAGTCCTCAACCCAGTAGCGGGAGGATCTACAATGAGCAGTTCTTC
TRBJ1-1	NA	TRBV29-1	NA	CSVVQNTEAFF	TGCAGCGTTGTGCAGAACACTGAAGCTTTCTTT
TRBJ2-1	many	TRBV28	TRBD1	CASTLRDSSLHNEQFF	TGTGCCAGCACTCTTCGGGACAGCTCTTTACACAATGAGCAGTTCTTC
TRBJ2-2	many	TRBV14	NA	CASSITRPGELFF	TGTGCCAGCAGCATTACGCGACCCGGGGAGCTGTTTTTT
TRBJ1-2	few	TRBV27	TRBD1	CASSSDRDLDYGYTF	TGTGCCAGCAGTTCAGACAGGGACCTTGACTATGGCTACACCTTC
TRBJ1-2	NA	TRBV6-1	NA	CASSPIRVGDYGYTF	TGTGCCAGCAGTCCAATACGGGTAGGGGACTATGGCTACACCTTC
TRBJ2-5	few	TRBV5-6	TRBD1	CASSRGQGVGETQYF	TGTGCCAGCAGCCGAGGACAGGGCGTTGGGGAGACCCAGTACTTC
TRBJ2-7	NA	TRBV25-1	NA	CASSEFVAGKQYF	TGTGCCAGCAGTGAATTCGTGGCGGGAAAGCAGTACTTC
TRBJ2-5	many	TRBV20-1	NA	CSARESGGKAQETQYF	TGCAGTGCTAGAGAATCAGGAGGGAAGGCCCAAGAGACCCAGTACTTC
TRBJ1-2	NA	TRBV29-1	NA	CSGRVTDGYTF	TGCAGCGGCAGGGTTACAGATGGCTACACCTTC
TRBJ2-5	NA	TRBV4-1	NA	CASSQASIPQETQYF	TGCGCCAGCAGCCAAGCCTCTATACCCCAAGAGACCCAGTACTTC
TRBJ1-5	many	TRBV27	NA	CASSPELQGNQPQHF	TGTGCCAGCAGTCCTGAATTACAGGGAAATCAGCCCCAGCATTTT
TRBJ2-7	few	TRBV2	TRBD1	CASTHPGTGGSEQYF	TGTGCCAGCACCCACCCGGGGACAGGGGGATCCGAGCAGTACTTC
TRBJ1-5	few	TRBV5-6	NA	CASSSSAGRQPQHF	TGTGCCAGCAGCTCCAGTGCAGGGAGGCAGCCCCAGCATTTT
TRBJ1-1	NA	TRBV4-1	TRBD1	CASSLYGQGPNTEAFF	TGCGCCAGCAGCCTTTACGGACAGGGACCAAACACTGAAGCTTTCTTT
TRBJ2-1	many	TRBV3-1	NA	CASSHFSGNNEQFF	TGTGCCAGCAGCCATTTTAGCGGCAACAATGAGCAGTTCTTC
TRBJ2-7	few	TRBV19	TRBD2	CASSATSGSGYEQYF	TGTGCCAGTAGTGCGACTAGCGGGAGTGGGTACGAGCAGTACTTC
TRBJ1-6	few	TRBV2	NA	CASSGGSRYSPLHF	TGTGCCAGCAGTGGGGGCAGTCGGTATTCACCCCTCCACTTT
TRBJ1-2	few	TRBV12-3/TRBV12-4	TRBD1	CASGGTGGSYYGYTF	TGTGCCAGCGGAGGGACAGGGGGCTCGTACTATGGCTACACCTTC
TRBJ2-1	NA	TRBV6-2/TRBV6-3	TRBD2	CASRALAGTSYNEQFF	TGTGCCAGCAGGGCCCTAGCGGGTACATCCTACAATGAGCAGTTCTTC
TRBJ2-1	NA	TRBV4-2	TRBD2	CASSQEWRRGVSYNEQFF	TGTGCCAGCAGCCAAGAATGGAGACGGGGGGTCTCCTACAATGAGCAGTTCTTC
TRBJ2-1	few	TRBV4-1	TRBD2	CASSQGPSGGPNNEQFF	TGCGCCAGCAGCCAAGGCCCTAGCGGGGGACCGAACAATGAGCAGTTCTTC